This record looks at one T cell receptor (beta chain) sequence and its context. These data come from a study of OX40 agonist ivuxolimab in advanced cancers. Study-wide context: Ivuxolimab was administered intravenously to patients at 0.01 to 10 mg/kg every 2 weeks.

This CDR3 spans 15 amino acids. CDR1 is SEHNR and CDR2 is FQNEAQ in the germline V gene (reference sequence). The V end lost 5 bases, the J end lost 7 bases, and 21 bases lay between the germline ends. Clones were sequenced by immunoSEQ multiplex PCR, and TCRdb holds only the in-frame ones, with some missing. Of 80,000 or so clones listed, 90% to 95% are singletons. This specimen was CD4+ or CD8+ T cells sorted from blood, taken in a trial of the OX40 agonist ivuxolimab. The genes are TRBV7-9 and TRBJ2-7; the D gene is possibly TRBD1 (6 bases). This TCR was sampled from an adult with an advanced solid tumor such as melanoma, head and neck, liver or kidney cancer. The CDR3 DNA sequence: TGTGCCAGCAGCCCCGGGACACCTCCTCCAGGAGAGCAGTACTTC. Protein sequence: CASSPGTPPPGEQYF. The complete variable domain, with remaining parts taken from reference TRBV7-9 and TRBJ2-7, reads DTGVSQNPRHKITKRGQNVTFRCDPISEHNRLYWYRQTLGQGPEFLTYFQNEAQLEKSRLLSDRFSAERPKGSFSTLEIQRTEQGDSAMYLCASSPGTPPPGEQYFGPGTRLTVT.